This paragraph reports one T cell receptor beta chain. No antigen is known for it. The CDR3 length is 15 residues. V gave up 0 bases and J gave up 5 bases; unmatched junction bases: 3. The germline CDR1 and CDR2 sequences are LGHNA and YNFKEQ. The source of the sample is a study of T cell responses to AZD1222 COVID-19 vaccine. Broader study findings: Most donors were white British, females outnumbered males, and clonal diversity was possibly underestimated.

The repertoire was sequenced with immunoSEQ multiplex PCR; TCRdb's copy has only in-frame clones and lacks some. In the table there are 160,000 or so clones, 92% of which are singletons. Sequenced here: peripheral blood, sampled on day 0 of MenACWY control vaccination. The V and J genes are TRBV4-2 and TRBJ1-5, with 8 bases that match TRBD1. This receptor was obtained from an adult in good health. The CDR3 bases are TGTGCCAGCAGCCAAGATCCAGGGGGCGATCAGCCCCAGCATTTT. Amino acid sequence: CASSQDPGGDQPQHF.